This TCR beta chain was recovered during a study of T cell repertoires in cytomegalovirus infection. On the study more broadly: TCR beta signatures that were public indicated CMV infection and matching HLA type.

This clonotype occurred a few times. Antigen: not known. Study-wide results and limits: HLA-C-restricted CMV-specific TCR beta clonotypes were dominant in the ex vivo response.

This CDR3 spans 16 amino acids. Germline V gene lookup returns CDR1 SGHNT and CDR2 YYREEE (reference sequence). J gave up 3 bases and V 4 bases, and 9 bases lay outside the gene matches. MiXCR, run by TCRdb on the reads, gives a single entry per CDR3 protein. The repertoire holds 510,000 or so distinct CDR3 sequences, with around a quarter as singletons. The receptor's source is a human donor in good health (CMV status not recorded). Some clones in this sample may be carry-over from other donors' samples. The gene calls are TRBV5-4 and TRBJ2-5, with 10 bases aligning to TRBD2. Source material: PBMCs. DNA of the CDR3: TGTGCCAGCAGCGGGGTAGCGGGAGGTGGAGAAGAGACCCAGTACTTC. Translation gives CASSGVAGGGEETQYF.